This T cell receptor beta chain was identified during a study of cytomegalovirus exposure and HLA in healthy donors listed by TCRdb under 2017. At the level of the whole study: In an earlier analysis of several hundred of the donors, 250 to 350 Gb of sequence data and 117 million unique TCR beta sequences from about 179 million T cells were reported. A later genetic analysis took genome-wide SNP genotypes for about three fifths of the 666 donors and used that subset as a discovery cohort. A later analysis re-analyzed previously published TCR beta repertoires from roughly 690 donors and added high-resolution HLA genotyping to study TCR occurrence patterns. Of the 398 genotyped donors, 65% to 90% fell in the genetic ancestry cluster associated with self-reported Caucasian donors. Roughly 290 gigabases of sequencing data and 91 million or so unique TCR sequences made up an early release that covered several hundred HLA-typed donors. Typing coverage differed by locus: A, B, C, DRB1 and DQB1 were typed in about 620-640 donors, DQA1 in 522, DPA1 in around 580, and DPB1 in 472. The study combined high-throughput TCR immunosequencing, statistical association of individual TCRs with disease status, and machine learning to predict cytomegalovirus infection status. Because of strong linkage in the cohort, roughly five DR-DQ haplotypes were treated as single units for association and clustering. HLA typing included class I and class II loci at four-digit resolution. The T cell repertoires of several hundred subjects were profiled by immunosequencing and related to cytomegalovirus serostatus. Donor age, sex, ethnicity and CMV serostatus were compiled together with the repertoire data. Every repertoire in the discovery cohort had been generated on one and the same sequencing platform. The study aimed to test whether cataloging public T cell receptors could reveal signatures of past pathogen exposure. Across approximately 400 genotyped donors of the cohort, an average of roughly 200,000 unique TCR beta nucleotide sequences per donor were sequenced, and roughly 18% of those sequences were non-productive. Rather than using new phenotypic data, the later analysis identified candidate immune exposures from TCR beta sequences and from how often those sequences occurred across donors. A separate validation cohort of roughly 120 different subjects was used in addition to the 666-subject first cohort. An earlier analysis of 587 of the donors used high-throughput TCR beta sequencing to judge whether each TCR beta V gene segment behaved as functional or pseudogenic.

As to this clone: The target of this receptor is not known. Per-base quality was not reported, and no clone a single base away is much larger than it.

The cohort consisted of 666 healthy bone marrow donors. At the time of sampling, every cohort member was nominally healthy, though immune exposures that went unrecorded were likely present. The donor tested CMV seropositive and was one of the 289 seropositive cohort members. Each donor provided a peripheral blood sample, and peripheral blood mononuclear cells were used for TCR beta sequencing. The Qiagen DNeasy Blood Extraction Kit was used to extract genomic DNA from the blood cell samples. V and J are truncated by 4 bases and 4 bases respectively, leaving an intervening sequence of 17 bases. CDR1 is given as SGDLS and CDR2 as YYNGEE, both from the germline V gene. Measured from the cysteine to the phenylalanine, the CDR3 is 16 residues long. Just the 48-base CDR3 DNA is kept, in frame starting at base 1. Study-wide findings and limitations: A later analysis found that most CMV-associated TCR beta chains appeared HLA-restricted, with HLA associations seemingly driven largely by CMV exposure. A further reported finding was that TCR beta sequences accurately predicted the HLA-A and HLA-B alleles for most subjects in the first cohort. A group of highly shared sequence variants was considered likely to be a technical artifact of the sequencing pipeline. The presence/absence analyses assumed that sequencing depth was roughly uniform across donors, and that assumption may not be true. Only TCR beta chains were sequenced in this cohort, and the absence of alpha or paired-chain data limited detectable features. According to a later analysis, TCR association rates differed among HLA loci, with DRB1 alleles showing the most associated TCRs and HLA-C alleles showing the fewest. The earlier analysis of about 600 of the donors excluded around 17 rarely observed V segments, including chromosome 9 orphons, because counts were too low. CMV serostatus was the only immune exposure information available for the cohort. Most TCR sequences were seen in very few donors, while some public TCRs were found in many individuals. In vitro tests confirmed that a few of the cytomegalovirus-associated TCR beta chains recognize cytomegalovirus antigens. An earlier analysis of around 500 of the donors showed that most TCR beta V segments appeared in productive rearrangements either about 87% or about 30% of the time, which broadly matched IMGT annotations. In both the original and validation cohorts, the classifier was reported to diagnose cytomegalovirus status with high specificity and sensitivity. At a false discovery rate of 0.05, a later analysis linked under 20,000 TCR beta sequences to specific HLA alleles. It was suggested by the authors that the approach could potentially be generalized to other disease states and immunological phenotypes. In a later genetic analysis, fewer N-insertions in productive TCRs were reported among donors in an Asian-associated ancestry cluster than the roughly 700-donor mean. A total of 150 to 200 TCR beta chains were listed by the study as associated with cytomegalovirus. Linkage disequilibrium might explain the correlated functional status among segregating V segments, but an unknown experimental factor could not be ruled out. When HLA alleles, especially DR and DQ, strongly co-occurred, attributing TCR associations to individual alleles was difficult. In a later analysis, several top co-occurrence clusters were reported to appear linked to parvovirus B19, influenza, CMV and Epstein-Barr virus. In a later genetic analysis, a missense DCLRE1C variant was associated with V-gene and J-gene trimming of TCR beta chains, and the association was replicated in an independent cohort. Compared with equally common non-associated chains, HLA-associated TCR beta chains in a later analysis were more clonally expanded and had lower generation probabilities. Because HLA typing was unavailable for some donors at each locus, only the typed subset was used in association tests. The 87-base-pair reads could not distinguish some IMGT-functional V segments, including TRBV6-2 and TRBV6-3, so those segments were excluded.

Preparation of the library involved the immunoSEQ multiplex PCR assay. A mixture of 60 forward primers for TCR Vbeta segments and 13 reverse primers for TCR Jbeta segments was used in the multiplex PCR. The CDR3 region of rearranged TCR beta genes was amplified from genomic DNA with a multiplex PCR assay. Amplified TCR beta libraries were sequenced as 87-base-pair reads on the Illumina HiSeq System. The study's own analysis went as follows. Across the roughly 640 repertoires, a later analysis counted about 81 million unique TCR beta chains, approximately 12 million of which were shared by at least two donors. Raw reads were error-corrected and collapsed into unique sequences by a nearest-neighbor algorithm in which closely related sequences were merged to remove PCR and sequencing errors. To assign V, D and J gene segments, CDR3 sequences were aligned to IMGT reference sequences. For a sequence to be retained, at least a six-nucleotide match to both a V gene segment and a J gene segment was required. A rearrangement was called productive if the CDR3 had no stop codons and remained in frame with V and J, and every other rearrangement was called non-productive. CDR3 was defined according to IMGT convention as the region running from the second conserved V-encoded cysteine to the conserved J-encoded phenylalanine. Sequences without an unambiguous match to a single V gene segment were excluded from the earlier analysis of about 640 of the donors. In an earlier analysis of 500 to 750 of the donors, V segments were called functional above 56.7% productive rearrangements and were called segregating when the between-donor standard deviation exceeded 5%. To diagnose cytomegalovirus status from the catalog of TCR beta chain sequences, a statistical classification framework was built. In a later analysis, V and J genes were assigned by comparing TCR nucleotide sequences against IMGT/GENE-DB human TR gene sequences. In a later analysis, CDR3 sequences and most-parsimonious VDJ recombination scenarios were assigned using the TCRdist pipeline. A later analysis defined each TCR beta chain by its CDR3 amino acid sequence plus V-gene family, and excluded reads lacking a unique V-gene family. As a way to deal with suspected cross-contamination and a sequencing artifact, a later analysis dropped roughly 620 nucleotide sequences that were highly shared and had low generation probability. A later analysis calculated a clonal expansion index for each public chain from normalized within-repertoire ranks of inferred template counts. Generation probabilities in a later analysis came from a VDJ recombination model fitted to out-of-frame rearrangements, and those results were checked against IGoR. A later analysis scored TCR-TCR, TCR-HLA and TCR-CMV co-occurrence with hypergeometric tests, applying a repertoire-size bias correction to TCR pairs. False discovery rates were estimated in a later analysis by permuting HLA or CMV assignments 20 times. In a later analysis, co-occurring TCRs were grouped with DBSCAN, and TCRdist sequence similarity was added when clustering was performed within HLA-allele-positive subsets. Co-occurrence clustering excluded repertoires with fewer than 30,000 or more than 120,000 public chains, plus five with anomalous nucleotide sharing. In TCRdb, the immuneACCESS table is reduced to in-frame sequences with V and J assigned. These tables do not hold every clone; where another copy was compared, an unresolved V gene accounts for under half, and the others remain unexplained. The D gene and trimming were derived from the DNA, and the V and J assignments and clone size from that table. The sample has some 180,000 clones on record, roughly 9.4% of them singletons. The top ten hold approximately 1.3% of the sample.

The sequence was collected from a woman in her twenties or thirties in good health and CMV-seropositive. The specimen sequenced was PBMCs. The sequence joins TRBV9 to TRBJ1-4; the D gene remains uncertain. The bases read TGTGCCAGCAGCCCATACGGACGGACTATTAATGAAAAACTGTTTTTT. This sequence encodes CASSPYGRTINEKLFF. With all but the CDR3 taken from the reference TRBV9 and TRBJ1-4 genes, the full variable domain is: DSGVTQTPKHLITATGQRVTLRCSPRSGDLSVYWYQQSLDQGLQFLIQYYNGEERAKGNILERFSAQQFPDLHSELNLSSLELGDSALYFCASSPYGRTINEKLFFGSGTQLSVL.